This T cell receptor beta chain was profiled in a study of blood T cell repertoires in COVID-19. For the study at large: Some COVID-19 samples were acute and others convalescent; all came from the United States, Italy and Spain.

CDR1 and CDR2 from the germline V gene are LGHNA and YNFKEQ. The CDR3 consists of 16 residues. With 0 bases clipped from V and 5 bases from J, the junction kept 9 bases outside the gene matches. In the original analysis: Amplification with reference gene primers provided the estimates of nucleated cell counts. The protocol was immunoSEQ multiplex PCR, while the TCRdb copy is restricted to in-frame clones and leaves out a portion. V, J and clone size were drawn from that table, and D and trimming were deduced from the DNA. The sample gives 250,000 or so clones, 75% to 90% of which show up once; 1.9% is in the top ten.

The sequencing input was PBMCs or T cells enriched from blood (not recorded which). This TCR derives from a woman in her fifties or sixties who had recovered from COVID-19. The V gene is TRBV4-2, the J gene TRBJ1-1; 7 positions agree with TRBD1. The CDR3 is CASSQDQGRGLTEAFF. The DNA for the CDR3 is TGTGCCAGCAGCCAAGATCAGGGCAGGGGGTTAACTGAAGCTTTCTTT.